This T cell receptor (beta chain) derives from a study of T cell repertoires in aging, cancer and after chemotherapy (dated by TCRdb to between 2019 and 2020). Concerning the study at large: Six donor age groups were covered, ranging from 30 or younger up to 70 or older, and each group contained at least three individuals. TCR repertoires from healthy donor controls were recorded over periods of several months to years and showed clear clonal overlap between repeated samplings. In total, the full dataset held about 9 million TCR reads. To look at immunoaging and at how T cells reconstitute after chemotherapy, the study profiled TCR beta repertoires in peripheral blood from both healthy donors and cancer patients. A cohort of 218 cancer patients (94 with hematological and around 130 with solid cancers) was assembled, and under 100 healthy donors were included as a reference group.

Using a mixed TRB-A/B primer pool, multiplex touch-down PCR amplified rearranged TRB sequences covering the V, D and J segments. Illumina adapters and sample indices were added to the amplicons in two consecutive PCR reactions performed with Phusion HS II polymerase. The amplicons were purified from gel with the NucleoSpin Gel and PCR Clean-up kit and then assessed with Qubit and an Agilent 2100 Bioanalyzer. Libraries were sequenced on an Illumina MiSeq using 600-cycle, single-indexed, paired-end runs. The original pipeline was this. MiXCR versions 2.12 and 3.0.5 were used to process the TRB sequences. Each unique CDR3 nucleotide sequence was counted as one clone, and only productive sequences with at least two reads were retained. Repertoire metrics included Shannon diversity, evenness, clonality (one minus evenness), and alpha-parameterized diversity profiles from alpha 0 to 5. The IGoR algorithm was used to compute generation probabilities of clones in paired pre- and post-chemotherapy samples. TCRdb passed the public sequencing reads through fastp at Q25 and MiXCR, retaining productive beta sequences. A single entry per CDR3 protein holds the most common genes and DNA from its merged rows. What appears here as the V and J calls and clone size reflects TCRdb's work, not the paper's. For this sample there are 9,500 to 15,000 distinct CDR3 sequences; approximately 30% appear just once. 10% of the sample is held by the ten biggest clonotypes.

The germline V gene yields KGHSH for CDR1 and LQKENI for CDR2. The CDR3 goes from the cysteine to the phenylalanine over 15 residues. Only the CDR3 part of the read is kept: 45 bases, read in frame from the first base. The germline ends are 14 bases apart after V is trimmed by 4 bases and J by 2 bases. A few counts support this clonotype. Its specific antigen is unknown. Nothing much larger sits one base from this clone, and base qualities are not available. TCR beta rearrangements were amplified from genomic DNA isolated from peripheral blood, not from sorted cells or RNA. Overall results and qualifications from the work: In both cancer cohorts, median generation probability rose over the chemotherapy interval, which suggests that the repertoire was reconstituted through rebound thymic output. Compared with age-matched healthy donors, untreated patients with hematological or solid cancers had significantly lower TCR diversity and higher clonality in blood. It was noted by the authors that conclusions about immunological memory after chemotherapy cannot be drawn from the repertoire data. In healthy donors, the drop in TCR diversity with age came mainly from a loss of richness, whereas in cancer patients a loss of evenness also played a part.

The TCR was taken from a human donor in good health. The donor label of this sample is uncertain. The sequenced material came from blood. Recombination joined TRBV18 with TRBJ1-2; the D gene is possibly TRBD1, with 5 bases matching. The CDR3 corresponds to CASSLGEGPNYGYTF. The sequenced DNA is TGTGCCAGCTCACTGGGGGAGGGCCCAAACTATGGCTACACCTTC.